This is a list of T cell receptor beta chains from one sample in a study of T cell responses to AZD1222 COVID-19 vaccine. Generated by immunoSEQ multiplex PCR, the TCRdb table keeps only in-frame clones and is missing some. The table includes 90,000 to 150,000 clones, about 85% detected once. The sequenced sample was peripheral blood, obtained on day 0 of AZD1222 vaccination. All receptors derive from an adult in good health. The CDR3 runs from the conserved cysteine through the conserved F or W. The D gene is left open where the match is weak. Clone size is given for some rows only: seen once, a few or many times, or a class if the clone is expanded.

clone_size	d_call	v_call	j_call	cdr3_aa	cdr3_nt
-	-	TRBV18	TRBJ2-7	CASSQTASSYEQYF	TGTGCCAGCTCCCAAACAGCGAGCTCCTACGAGCAGTACTTC
-	-	TRBV11-3	TRBJ2-7	CASSSGVGTLEQYF	TGTGCCAGCAGCTCGGGGGTGGGAACCCTCGAGCAGTACTTC
-	-	TRBV7-3	TRBJ2-2	CASSPQGDGTGELFF	TGTGCCAGCAGCCCCCAAGGGGATGGCACCGGGGAGCTGTTTTTT
-	-	TRBV29-1	TRBJ1-1	CSLYRPPMNTEAFF	TGCAGCTTGTACAGACCCCCCATGAACACTGAAGCTTTCTTT
-	TRBD2	TRBV4-1	TRBJ2-3	CASSLLAGPSTDTQYF	TGCGCCAGCAGCCTACTAGCGGGGCCTAGCACAGATACGCAGTATTTT
-	-	TRBV5-1	TRBJ1-5	CASSLVGDSNQPQHF	TGCGCCAGCAGCTTGGTTGGGGATAGCAATCAGCCCCAGCATTTT
-	-	TRBV12-3/TRBV12-4	TRBJ1-5	CASRSRGNQPQHF	TGTGCCAGCAGGTCGAGAGGCAATCAGCCCCAGCATTTT
-	-	TRBV10-3	TRBJ2-7	CAISSNTAEQYF	TGTGCCATCAGTTCTAACACGGCCGAGCAGTACTTC
-	-	TRBV9	TRBJ1-2	CASSVVTNYGYTF	TGTGCCAGCAGCGTAGTAACTAACTATGGCTACACCTTC
-	-	TRBV9	TRBJ1-1	CASSGSLDSSSMNTEAFF	TGTGCCAGCAGCGGGTCCCTCGACAGCAGCTCCATGAACACTGAAGCTTTCTTT
-	TRBD1	TRBV7-9	TRBJ2-7	CASSLGSGQGAYEQYF	TGTGCCAGCAGCTTAGGGAGTGGACAGGGGGCCTACGAGCAGTACTTC
-	-	TRBV5-4	TRBJ1-1	CASSFGGGDTEAFF	TGTGCCAGCAGTTTCGGGGGGGGTGACACTGAAGCTTTCTTT
-	-	TRBV10-1	TRBJ1-5	CASIRGGGGQPQHF	TGCGCCAGCATCAGAGGGGGAGGCGGTCAGCCCCAGCATTTT
-	-	TRBV3-1/TRBV3-2	TRBJ2-7	CASSPEEGPYEQYF	TGTGCCAGCAGCCCAGAGGAGGGCCCCTACGAGCAGTACTTC
-	-	TRBV4-3	TRBJ1-1	CASSQELWEQAFF	TGCGCCAGCAGCCAAGAGTTATGGGAGCAAGCTTTCTTT
-	-	TRBV4-1	TRBJ1-2	CASSQDNGNYGYTF	TGCGCCAGCAGCCAAGACAACGGCAACTATGGCTACACCTTC
-	TRBD1	TRBV4-2	TRBJ2-7	CASSPDRGVSYEQYF	TGTGCCAGCAGCCCAGACAGGGGTGTCTCCTACGAGCAGTACTTC
-	-	TRBV4-3	TRBJ1-1	CASSQDLWQMNTEAFF	TGCGCCAGCAGCCAAGACTTGTGGCAGATGAACACTGAAGCTTTCTTT
-	-	TRBV5-5	TRBJ1-4	CASSLPSNGEKLFF	TGTGCCAGCAGCTTGCCGTCGAATGGTGAAAAACTGTTTTTT
-	-	TRBV15	TRBJ1-1	CATSRELHSMNTEAFF	TGTGCCACCAGCAGGGAGCTACATAGCATGAACACTGAAGCTTTCTTT
-	TRBD2	TRBV7-6	TRBJ2-1	CASSLDPGASGGNNEQFF	TGTGCCAGCAGCTTAGACCCGGGGGCTAGCGGGGGGAACAATGAGCAGTTCTTC
-	TRBD2	TRBV28	TRBJ2-7	CASSGYAAGDYEQYF	TGTGCCAGCAGCGGCTACGCGGCGGGGGACTACGAGCAGTACTTC
once	-	TRBV11-3	TRBJ1-6	CASSIGPDTSYNSPLHF	TGTGCCAGCAGCATCGGGCCTGACACTTCCTATAATTCACCCCTCCACTTT
-	-	TRBV9	TRBJ1-6	CASSVEVSSYNSPLHF	TGTGCCAGCAGCGTAGAAGTTAGCTCCTATAATTCACCCCTCCACTTT
-	TRBD1	TRBV9	TRBJ1-4	CASSVGGQGEKLFF	TGTGCCAGCAGCGTAGGGGGACAGGGGGAAAAACTGTTTTTT
-	TRBD1	TRBV5-1	TRBJ2-2	CASSEGGQGHTGELFF	TGCGCCAGCAGCGAGGGGGGACAGGGTCACACCGGGGAGCTGTTTTTT
-	-	TRBV9	TRBJ2-7	CASSAASGQMQYF	TGTGCCAGCAGCGCAGCCTCTGGACAGATGCAGTACTTC
-	-	TRBV7-2	TRBJ2-1	CASSASLLEGNEQFF	TGTGCCAGCAGCGCTAGCCTTTTGGAAGGCAATGAGCAGTTCTTC